The text below deals with one TCR beta chain. These data come from a study of blood T cell repertoires in COVID-19. Study-wide context: Collection of acute and convalescent COVID-19 samples took place in the United States, Italy and Spain.

Germline V gene data show CDR1 as PRHDT and CDR2 as FYEKMQ (reference sequence). The CDR3 extends over 17 amino acids. J gave up 5 bases and V 1 base, and 6 bases lay outside the gene matches. Per the original data handling: The authors estimated nucleated cell counts from reference gene primer amplification. Here immunoSEQ multiplex PCR was the method, and the copy in TCRdb shows in-frame clones only, minus some. Clone size and the V and J calls come from that table; the DNA yielded D and trimming. The sample holds some 97,000 clones, about 82% seen once. The chain employs TRBV13 and TRBJ2-3, with 13 bases identical to TRBD2. The sequence derives from a man aged 45-60 years with active or convalescent COVID-19. The sequencing sample was made of peripheral blood. Here the CDR3 reads CASSLVGLAGAGDTQYF. CDR3 bases: TGTGCCAGCAGCTTAGTAGGACTAGCGGGAGCGGGAGATACGCAGTATTTT.